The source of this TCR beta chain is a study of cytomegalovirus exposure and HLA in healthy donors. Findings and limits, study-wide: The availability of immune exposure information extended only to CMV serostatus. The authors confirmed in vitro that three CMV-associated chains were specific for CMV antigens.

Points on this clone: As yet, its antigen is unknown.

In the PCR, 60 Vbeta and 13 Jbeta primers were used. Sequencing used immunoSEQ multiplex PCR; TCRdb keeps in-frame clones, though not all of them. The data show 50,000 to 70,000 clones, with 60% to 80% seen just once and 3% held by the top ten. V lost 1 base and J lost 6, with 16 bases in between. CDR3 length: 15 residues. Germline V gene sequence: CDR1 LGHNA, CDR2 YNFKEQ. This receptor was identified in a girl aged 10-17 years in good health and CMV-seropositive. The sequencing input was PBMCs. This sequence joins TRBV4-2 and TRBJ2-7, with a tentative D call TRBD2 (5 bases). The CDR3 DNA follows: TGTGCCAGCAGCCAAGTGGACTGGGGATCTTGCGAGCAGTACTTC. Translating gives CASSQVDWGSCEQYF.